One sample yielded the 3 T cell receptor beta chains listed below, sequenced in a study of graft-versus-host responses after intestinal transplantation. Profiled with immunoSEQ multiplex PCR; TCRdb holds only in-frame clones, not every one. The sample holds approximately 100,000 clones, roughly 88% seen once. This material consisted of PBMCs, taken 255 days after intestinal transplant. The receptors come from a human patient who received an intestinal transplant, so some T cells may come from the graft donor.

This clone is labeled medium-sized. The V and J genes are TRBV7-6 and TRBJ2-2; D unclear. Germline CDR1 is SGHVS and CDR2 is FNYEAQ. V lost 2 bases to trimming and J lost 5 bases, with 6 bases between them. The CDR3 length is 13 residues. CDR3 protein: CASSLLHTGELFF. CDR3 DNA: TGTGCCAGCAGCTTACTCCATACCGGGGAGCTGTTTTTT.

The gene calls are TRBV6-1 and TRBJ2-3; D is ambiguous. The V end lost 2 bases, the J end lost 0 bases, and 9 bases lay between the germline ends. The CDR3 totals 15 residues. The germline CDR1 and CDR2 sequences are MNHNS and SASEGT. CDR3 nucleotide sequence: TGTGCCAGCAGTGAACTTGTAGGTAGCACAGATACGCAGTATTTT. Translated, it gives CASSELVGSTDTQYF.

The chain is built from TRBV6-5 and TRBJ1-1, with D possibly being TRBD1 (6 bases). The CDR3 loop spans 16 amino acids. The ends were cut back, 2 bases at V and 4 bases at J, with 17 bases in the middle. Germline assignment: CDR1 MNHEY and CDR2 SVGAGI. CDR3 nucleotide sequence: TGTGCCAGCAGTTACGCTTCCAGGGGATTGGGCACTGAAGCTTTCTTT. This encodes CASSYASRGLGTEAFF.